These 2 T cell receptor beta chains were sequenced from one sample in a study of CD8+ T cells in alopecia areata. The treatment denotes: oral pan-JAK inhibitor, 5-10 mg twice daily. The authors extracted RNA and reverse transcribed it into cDNA as the sequencing template. Profiling relied on immunoSEQ multiplex PCR, and the TCRdb table lists in-frame clones only, not all of them. The table lists over 250,000 clones, 50% to 75% of them singletons. The sequences come from CD4+ T cells sorted from blood, collected at roughly week 53, from a patient treated with tofacitinib. The source of these receptors is a human donor with alopecia areata.

This clone has only one observation. V and J are TRBV4-1 and TRBJ2-3, with D perhaps matching TRBD2 (7 bases). This CDR3 is 17 amino acids long. CDR1 and CDR2 from the germline V gene are MGHRA and YSYEKL. Trimming stripped 2 bases from V and 6 bases from J, with 21 bases between. The DNA of the CDR3 is TGCGCCAGCAGCCAATTACCGGGACATATTAGCGGGGATACGCAGTATTTT. Its protein product is CASSQLPGHISGDTQYF.

The chain is built from TRBV19 and TRBJ2-7, with 10 nucleotides matching TRBD2. The trim removed 5 bases at V and 6 bases at J, leaving 4 bases unmatched. This CDR3 region has 13 residues. Germline V gene sequence: CDR1 LNHDA, CDR2 SQIVND (reference sequence). DNA of the CDR3: TGTGCCAGTAGTTCACTAGCGGGGTCCGAGCAGTACTTC. Translation: CASSSLAGSEQYF.